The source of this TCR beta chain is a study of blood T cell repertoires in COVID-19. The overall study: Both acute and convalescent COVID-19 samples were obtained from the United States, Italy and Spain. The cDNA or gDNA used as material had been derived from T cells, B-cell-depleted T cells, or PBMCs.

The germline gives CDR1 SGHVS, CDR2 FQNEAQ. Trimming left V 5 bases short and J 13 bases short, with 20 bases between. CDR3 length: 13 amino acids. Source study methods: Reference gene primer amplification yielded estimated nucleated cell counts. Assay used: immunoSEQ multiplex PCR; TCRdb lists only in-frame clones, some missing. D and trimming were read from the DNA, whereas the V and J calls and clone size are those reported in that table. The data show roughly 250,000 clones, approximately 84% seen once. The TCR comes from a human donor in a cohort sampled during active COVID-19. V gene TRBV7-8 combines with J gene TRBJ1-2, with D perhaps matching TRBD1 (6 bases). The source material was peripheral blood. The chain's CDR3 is CASSRAGAQIGTF. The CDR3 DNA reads TGTGCCAGCAGCCGAGCGGGGGCGCAGATCGGCACCTTC.